Listed here are 23 T cell receptor beta chains from one sample, sequenced in a study of blood T cell repertoires in COVID-19. Sequenced by immunoSEQ multiplex PCR; TCRdb stores in-frame clones only, minus some. The sample contains 300,000 to 400,000 clones, 85% to 90% of which appear only once. Sequenced material: PBMCs or T cells enriched from blood (not recorded which). Receptor source: a woman in her thirties with acute COVID-19.

The chain couples TRBV15 to TRBJ1-2; 7 bases match TRBD1. The ends lost 0 bases at V and 0 bases at J; junction bases unmatched: 4. The germline CDR1 and CDR2 sequences are LNHNV and YYDKDF (reference sequence). The CDR3 length is 16 residues. CDR3 sequence reads: CATSRDRDSPNYGYTF. The CDR3 nucleotides read TGTGCCACCAGCAGAGATAGGGACAGCCCTAACTATGGCTACACCTTC.

The chain has TRBV2 and TRBJ2-1; 13 bases map to TRBD2. CDR1 and CDR2 from the germline V gene are SNHLY and FYNNEI. The CDR3 totals 18 residues. V was clipped by 4 bases and J by 6 bases; unmatched bases: 12. CDR3 nucleotide sequence: TGTGCCAGCAGTGTTACTAGCGGGGGGGCCATCGGGGTCAATGAGCAGTTCTTC. Amino acids: CASSVTSGGAIGVNEQFF.

The J gene is TRBJ2-1, the V gene TRBV27; 11 bases agree with TRBD2. The junction had 11 bases not matched to a gene; V was cut back by 6 bases and J by 10 bases. Germline CDR1 is MNHEY and CDR2 is SMNVEV (reference sequence). The CDR3 covers 15 residues. For the CDR3, the DNA is TGTGCCAGCAGCGCCGGGACTAGCGGAATGGGGGAGCAGTTCTTC. Protein sequence: CASSAGTSGMGEQFF.

About this clone itself: One end of the junction varies from germline; a read error may be responsible. The J gene is TRBJ1-1, the V gene TRBV11-2; D not resolved. The CDR3 is made up of 15 amino acids. Germline V gives CDR1 SGHAT, CDR2 FQNNGV. The CDR3 sequence: CASSLDRVANAEAFF. In DNA form, the CDR3 reads TGTGCCAGCAGCTTAGATCGGGTGGCGAACGCTGAAGCTTTCTTT.

The chain recombines TRBV24-1 with TRBJ1-5; 12 bases map to TRBD1. V gave up 4 bases and J gave up 6 bases; unmatched junction bases: 6. Germline loops: CDR1 KGHDR, CDR2 SFDVKD. The CDR3 has 16 amino acids. Here the CDR3 DNA reads TGTGCCACCAGTGAATCCGGGACAGGGGGCTTTCAGCCCCAGCATTTT. The encoded protein is CATSESGTGGFQPQHF.

V gene TRBV13 combines with J gene TRBJ2-5; weak D call: TRBD1 (5 bases). V was clipped by 5 bases and J by 5 bases, with 24 bases between them. There are 17 residues in the CDR3. CDR1 is PRHDT, CDR2 FYEKMQ, per germline (reference sequence). CDR3 amino acids: CASSPRFSGAVRETQYF. The CDR3 DNA sequence: TGTGCCAGCAGCCCTAGGTTCTCTGGGGCGGTGCGGGAGACCCAGTACTTC.

This chain joins TRBV24-1 and TRBJ2-1; 8 bases map to TRBD1. Germline CDR1 is KGHDR and CDR2 is SFDVKD. The V segment lost 4 bases and the J segment 6 bases; nucleotides outside the gene matches: 10. The CDR3 loop spans 16 amino acids. CDR3 in DNA: TGTGCCACCAGTGAGGGCGGACAGGGAAAGCGCAATGAGCAGTTCTTC. Protein sequence: CATSEGGQGKRNEQFF.

V usage is TRBV19 and J usage is TRBJ2-1; a weak D match, TRBD2 (5 bases). Trimming removed 0 bases from V and 7 bases from J, with 7 bases in between. Germline lookup yields CDR1 LNHDA and CDR2 SQIVND (reference sequence). The CDR3 is made up of 13 amino acids. The CDR3 protein is CASSIDRGNEQFF. For the CDR3, the DNA is TGTGCCAGTAGTATAGATCGGGGTAATGAGCAGTTCTTC.

J is TRBJ2-3 and V is TRBV11-3, with D tentatively TRBD2 (6 bases). This CDR3 has 13 residues. Germline lookup yields CDR1 SGHNT and CDR2 YENEEA. Trimming stripped 4 bases from V and 4 bases from J, with 9 bases between. The CDR3 reads CASSSRDSDTQYF. In DNA, the CDR3 is TGTGCCAGCAGCTCCCGGGACTCAGATACGCAGTATTTT. Full variable domain (rest looked up from reference TRBV11-3 and TRBJ2-3): EAGVVQSPRYKIIEKKQPVAFWCNPISGHNTLYWYLQNLGQGPELLIRYENEEAVDDSQLPKDRFSAERLKGVDSTLKIQPAELGDSAVYLCASSSRDSDTQYFGPGTRLTVL.

This chain links TRBV2 with TRBJ1-5; possibly TRBD1 for D (6 bases). Germline V gene data show CDR1 as SNHLY and CDR2 as FYNNEI. Trimming pared 6 bases from V and 2 bases from J, leaving 17 bases between. The CDR3 runs to 16 residues. The CDR3 DNA reads as TGTGCCAGCAGAGGGGACACGAAACGGGGCAATCAGCCCCAGCATTTT. It yields the protein CASRGDTKRGNQPQHF.

The CDR3 DNA sequence: TGTGCCACCAGCAAAGACAGGGCTTACTCTGGAAACACCATATATTTT. Translating gives CATSKDRAYSGNTIYF. The genes are TRBV15 and TRBJ1-3; 7 positions agree with TRBD1. Germline V gives CDR1 LNHNV, CDR2 YYDKDF (reference sequence). V was clipped by 4 bases and J by 0 bases; unmatched bases: 6. The CDR3 is 16 amino acids.

The genes are TRBV5-4 and TRBJ2-5; perhaps TRBD2 as D (7 bases). The germline V gene has CDR1 SGHNT and CDR2 YYREEE (reference sequence). The CDR3 runs to 16 residues. V was cut by 0 bases and J by 5 bases, with 17 bases left in between. In DNA form, the CDR3 reads TGTGCCAGCAGCTTGGAAAGCGGCAGGGGAGGGGAGACCCAGTACTTC. Its protein product is CASSLESGRGGETQYF.

This chain joins TRBV6-2 or TRBV6-3 and TRBJ2-7, with 7 nucleotides matching TRBD1. This CDR3 has 13 residues. Germline values: CDR1 MNHEY, CDR2 SVGEGT. The J segment lost 4 bases and the V segment lost 2 bases, leaving 2 bases of the junction unmatched. The CDR3: CASSYKGAYEQYF. CDR3 DNA: TGTGCCAGCAGTTACAAGGGGGCTTACGAGCAGTACTTC.

The genes are TRBV18 and TRBJ2-7; tentatively, D is TRBD1 (6 bases). Per germline, CDR1 KGHSH and CDR2 LQKENI. This CDR3 is 14 amino acids long. V was cut by 6 bases and J by 0 bases, with 12 bases left in between. The CDR3 coding sequence is TGTGCCAGCTCGGGTCGGACAGCCTCCTACGAGCAGTACTTC. This translates into CASSGRTASYEQYF.

The V and J genes are TRBV7-8 and TRBJ2-2; perhaps TRBD1 as D (5 bases). CDR1 and CDR2 (germline): SGHVS, FQNEAQ. CDR3 length: 16 amino acids. The V end was cut by 4 bases, the J end by 5 bases, with 17 bases between. Written as DNA, the CDR3 is TGTGCCAGCAGCTCGACCCGGGCAGGACAAACCGGGGAGCTGTTTTTT. It translates to CASSSTRAGQTGELFF.

The gene calls are TRBV6-5 and TRBJ2-7; 7 positions match TRBD1. This CDR3 region has 13 residues. In germline, CDR1 is MNHEY, CDR2 SVGAGI. V was clipped by 4 bases and J by 1 base; unmatched bases: 1. CDR3 DNA: TGTGCCAGCAGTTCGACAGGGTCCTACGAGCAGTACTTC. Its translation: CASSSTGSYEQYF.

V and J are TRBV3-1 (or the pseudogene TRBV3-2) and TRBJ1-1; no definite D call. This CDR3 is 14 amino acids long. V was clipped by 2 bases and J by 2 bases, with 9 bases between them. The V gene's germline CDR1 is LGHDT and CDR2 YNNKEL (reference sequence). CDR3 sequence (DNA): TGTGCCAGCAGCCAACAACAACTAAACACTGAAGCTTTCTTT. This codes for CASSQQQLNTEAFF.

The chain uses TRBV6-1 and TRBJ2-5; the match to TRBD1 covers 7 bases. V lost 1 base, J lost 5 bases, and 13 bases stayed unmatched. Germline-derived CDR1 and CDR2 are MNHNS and SASEGT. The length of the CDR3 is 17 residues. In nucleotides, the CDR3 is TGTGCCAGCAGTGAAGGAGGATGGGACAGTACCTGGGAGACCCAGTACTTC. Translating it yields CASSEGGWDSTWETQYF.

V is TRBV5-5 and J is TRBJ1-2; unclear D gene. CDR3 length: 13 residues. In germline, CDR1 is SGHKS, CDR2 YYEKEE (reference sequence). Trimming stripped 4 bases from V and 6 bases from J, with 13 bases between. The CDR3 loop reads CASSQDTSDGYTF. DNA for the CDR3: TGTGCCAGCAGCCAAGACACCTCCGATGGCTACACCTTC.

The chain joins TRBV12-5 to TRBJ1-1, with D possibly being TRBD1 (5 bases). The V and J ends lost 7 bases and 1 base respectively, with 10 bases between them. This CDR3 is 13 amino acids long. Germline V gene sequence: CDR1 LGHNT, CDR2 FRNRAP. The CDR3 DNA reads TGTGCTAGTGCCTGGGGCAGGAACACTGAAGCTTTCTTT. Translated: CASAWGRNTEAFF.

The chain uses TRBV5-8 and TRBJ2-3, with 10 bases lining up with TRBD2. The length of the CDR3 is 16 residues. In germline, CDR1 is SGHTS, CDR2 YDEGEE. After removal of 4 bases from V and 10 bases from J, the junction contained 15 bases not matched to a gene. Here the CDR3 DNA reads TGTGCCAGCAGCGAACCGGGACTAGCGCTTCGATATCCGCAGTATTTT. It yields the protein CASSEPGLALRYPQYF.

This chain uses TRBV27 with TRBJ2-1; the D is unclear. Germline V CDR1 and CDR2: MNHEY, SMNVEV (reference sequence). The CDR3 is 14 amino acids. The V end was cut by 7 bases, the J end by 1 base, with 11 bases between. This CDR3 reads CASTPADSYNEQFF. CDR3 nucleotides: TGTGCCAGCACCCCGGCGGATTCCTACAATGAGCAGTTCTTC.

V gene TRBV13 combines with J gene TRBJ1-3; a weak D match, TRBD1 (6 bases). The CDR3 spans 15 residues. Trimming took 5 bases from V and 3 from J, leaving 14 bases between them. Germline CDR1 is PRHDT and CDR2 is FYEKMQ (reference sequence). The chain's CDR3 is CASSSRQALGNTIYF. The CDR3, as DNA: TGTGCCAGCAGCAGTAGACAGGCTCTTGGAAACACCATATATTTT.